These T cell receptor beta chains were read from a single sample in a study of T cells after yellow fever vaccination. A single record per CDR3 protein comes from TCRdb applying MiXCR to the 5' RACE reads. Of about 210,000 distinct CDR3 sequences listed, approximately 6.3% are singletons. The source material was CD4+ T cells sorted from PBMCs, sampled on the day of the yellow fever booster vaccination. These receptor sequences come from a man between 25 and 39 years old who received the YFV17D yellow fever vaccine. The CDR3 runs from the conserved cysteine through the conserved F or W. D genes are given only for firm matches. Some rows mark clone size as missing; the rest say once, few, many or name a class of expanded clone.

>TRBV11-2|-|TRBJ2-5|-
TGTGCCAGCAGCTTCCTGGGCACCGGCGGGACCCAGTACTTC
CASSFLGTGGTQYF
>TRBV20-1|many|TRBJ2-2|TRBD2
TGCAGTGCTAGAGTGAGCGGGAGCGGGGGCACCGGGGAGCTGTTTTTT
CSARVSGSGGTGELFF
>TRBV20-1|-|TRBJ2-1|-
TGCAGTGCCAAGCTGCCCGGGGTGAGGTCCTACAATGAGCAGTTCTTC
CSAKLPGVRSYNEQFF
>TRBV5-1|-|TRBJ2-7|-
TGCGCCAGCAGCTTGGAGATGACGTTAGGTACGAGAGGGGAGCAGTACTTC
CASSLEMTLGTRGEQYF
>TRBV5-6|many|TRBJ2-5|-
TGTGCCAGCAGCTTGGTGTCTGCAGAGACCCAGTACTTC
CASSLVSAETQYF
>TRBV7-2|many|TRBJ2-7|-
TGTGCCAGCAGCAACCAGGGTACCTACGAGCAGTACTTC
CASSNQGTYEQYF
>TRBV7-9|many|TRBJ2-5|-
TGTGCCAGCAGCCGGGGGTCTAAGGGAGGAGAGACCCAGTACTTC
CASSRGSKGGETQYF
>TRBV20-1|many|TRBJ2-7|-
TGCAGTGCTACACCGGACAGCCTTTACGAGCAGTACTTC
CSATPDSLYEQYF
>TRBV5-5|many|TRBJ2-1|-
TGTGCCAGCAGCTCTTCCTTTCAGGAGGTGTATGTCATCAATGAGCAGTTCTTC
CASSSSFQEVYVINEQFF
>TRBV10-3|-|TRBJ2-3|TRBD1
TGTGCCATCAGTTTGGGTCTGCTCAGGGGGCCCTACACAGATACGCAGTATTTT
CAISLGLLRGPYTDTQYF
>TRBV20-1|-|TRBJ2-5|TRBD2
TGCAGTGCTCCGGGACTAGCGGGGGAGACCCAGTACTTC
CSAPGLAGETQYF